The present entry profiles one T cell receptor beta chain with its context. V dropped 3 bases and J dropped 3; count of bases not matched to a gene: 7. Germline V gene data show CDR1 as DFQATT and CDR2 as SNEGSKA (reference sequence). The CDR3 totals 15 residues. This record belongs to a study of blood T cells in healthy people across ages. The second PCR ran about 6 to 12 cycles with a sample-barcoded 5' primer and J-beta primers. TCRdb re-analysed the 5' RACE reads in MiXCR, keeping a single row per CDR3 protein. This sample has approximately 940,000 distinct CDR3 sequences, with around 46% found just once.

The sequenced sample was blood. The chain combines TRBV20-1 with TRBJ1-5, with 8 bases lining up with TRBD1. This receptor was obtained from a man aged 25 to 40 in good health. CDR3 sequence reads: CSASQTGDPNQPQHF. CDR3 DNA: TGCAGTGCTAGCCAGACAGGGGACCCCAATCAGCCCCAGCATTTT.